The sequence of this TCR beta chain was determined in a study of STAT5B mutations in CD4+ large granular lymphocyte leukemia. Looked up from germline, CDR1 is MDHEN and CDR2 is SYDVKM. Trimming removed 6 bases at V and 5 bases at J, with 19 bases between. The CDR3 totals 16 residues. Original data processing: A productive frequency of 2.59 x 10-5 was the lowest detectable. TCRdb's copy holds only in-frame clones and misses some; the assay was immunoSEQ multiplex PCR. V and J calls plus clone size are reproduced from that table; the DNA served to infer D and trimming. The table includes approximately 32,000 clones, 70% to 90% detected once. Control samples were healthy donors' buffy coats.

The chain couples TRBV28 to TRBJ1-4; D possibly corresponds to TRBD1 (5 bases). The TCR was taken from a human donor in good health. Material for sequencing was CD4+ T cells from blood buffy coats. The chain's CDR3 is CASRPLRGRRNEKLFF. The CDR3 coding sequence is TGTGCCAGCAGGCCCCTTCGGGGACGACGCAATGAAAAACTGTTTTTT. Full variable domain (remainder filled in from reference TRBV28 and TRBJ1-4): DVKVTQSSRYLVKRTGEKVFLECVQDMDHENMFWYRQDPGLGLRLIYFSYDVKMKEKGDIPEGYSVSREKKERFSLILESASTNQTSMYLCASRPLRGRRNEKLFFGSGTQLSVL.